This note documents a single T cell receptor (beta chain) sequence. Some clones are missing from TCRdb's copy, which holds only in-frame ones; the method was immunoSEQ multiplex PCR. This repertoire shows roughly 500,000 clones, roughly 95% found once; its top ten account for 0.055% to 0.075%. The data originate from a study of shared clonotypes between healthy human individuals. Sequences were obtained from naive CD4+ T cells sorted from blood. Regarding subset: CD45RA+ positively selected. The receptor comes from a woman younger than 45 in good health.

CDR3 amino acids: CASSAFTSGRAKEQYF. As DNA, the CDR3 is TGTGCCAGTAGTGCTTTTACTAGCGGGAGGGCCAAGGAGCAGTACTTC. The chain combines TRBV19 with TRBJ2-7; 13 bases align to TRBD2. Trimming cost V 5 bases and J 7 bases; bases outside gene matches: 11. CDR1 is LNHDA and CDR2 is SQIVND in the germline V gene (reference sequence). This CDR3 region has 16 residues.